This entry concerns a single T cell receptor (beta chain). Its antigen is still unknown. This entry comes from a study of cytomegalovirus exposure and HLA in healthy donors. Study observations and caveats: Most TCR sequences were uncommon, yet certain public TCRs appeared in many donors. It was reported that the classifier diagnosed cytomegalovirus status with high specificity and sensitivity in both the original and validation cohorts. Some TCR beta chains (more than 150 of them) were listed as cytomegalovirus-associated.

Repertoires were generated with immunoSEQ multiplex PCR, while TCRdb's copy carries only in-frame clones and drops some. The sample lists tens of thousands of clones; 90% to 95% were seen once. Looked up from germline, CDR1 is MNHNS and CDR2 is SASEGT. The CDR3 extends over 17 amino acids. Unmatched junction bases numbered 16, after V lost 3 bases and J lost 6 bases. The sample comprised PBMCs. The receptor comes from a young woman in good health and CMV-seronegative. J is TRBJ2-7 and V is TRBV6-1, with 8 bases identical to TRBD2. CDR3 DNA sequence: TGTGCCAGCAGTGATCCCAACGGGAGGGGCCCCCTTTTCGAGCAGTACTTC. This gives the protein CASSDPNGRGPLFEQYF.